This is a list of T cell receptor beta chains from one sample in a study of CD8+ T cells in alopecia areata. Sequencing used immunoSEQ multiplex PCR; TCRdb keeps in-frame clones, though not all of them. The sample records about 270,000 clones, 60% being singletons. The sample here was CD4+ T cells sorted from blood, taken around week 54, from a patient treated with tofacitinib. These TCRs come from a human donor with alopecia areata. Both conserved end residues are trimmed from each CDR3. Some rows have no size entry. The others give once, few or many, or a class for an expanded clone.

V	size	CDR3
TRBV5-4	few	ASSPTGETEAF
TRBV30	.	AWSVRRTDTQY
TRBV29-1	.	SATGLETQY
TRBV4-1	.	ASSQDKLAGARQETQY
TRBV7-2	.	ASSLAGVGQPQH
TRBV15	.	ATFGTSGDQETQY
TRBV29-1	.	SAASRGADTQY
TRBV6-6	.	ASSPLDIQY
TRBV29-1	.	SVEGLAFGELF
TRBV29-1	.	SVQAGGTYNEQF
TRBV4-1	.	ASSQEPTRGQY
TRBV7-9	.	ASSIAGRNSPLH
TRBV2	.	ASKPSGGASEQF
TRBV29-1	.	SVGTSVANVLT
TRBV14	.	ASSTLGLAGRDTQY
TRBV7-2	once	ASSLGSGDPETQY
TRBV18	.	ASSPLGTSAGGELF
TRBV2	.	ASTGIGPGELF
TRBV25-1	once	ASSDPGQIQETQY
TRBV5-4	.	ASRPNRDFYGYT
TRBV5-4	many	ASSFKGSYTEAF
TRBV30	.	AWSMTVTEAF
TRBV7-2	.	ASSLVLAGGMYQETQY
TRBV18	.	ASSALGGRDTEAF
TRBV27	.	ASSLSWAGNSPLH
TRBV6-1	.	ASSDTDLKAF
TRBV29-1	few	SVEPGLAGDYNEQF
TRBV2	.	ASRGGSYNSPLH
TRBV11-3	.	ASSSRRGDTGELF
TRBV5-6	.	ASTFDRDRHSPLH
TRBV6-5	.	ASSYNYNSPLH
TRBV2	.	ASSGVFDSPLH
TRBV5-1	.	ASSLGQALQETQY
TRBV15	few	ATSLRRETQY
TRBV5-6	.	ASSSLYEQY
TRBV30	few	AWSVRGSATEAF
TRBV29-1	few	SVGLGGETQY
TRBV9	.	ASSEQGIGSQY
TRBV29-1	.	SVGQGRGQPQH
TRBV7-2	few	ASRSRSSGRGTDSPLH
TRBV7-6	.	ASSLRIDPAGDEQF